Listed below are T cell receptor beta chains from one sample, sequenced in a study of blood T cell repertoires in COVID-19. Method: immunoSEQ multiplex PCR; TCRdb's copy keeps in-frame clones and lacks some. Of approximately 82,000 clones listed, approximately 80% are singletons. Material for sequencing was peripheral blood. The receptors here all came from a woman in her 70s with acute or convalescent COVID-19. Each CDR3 is given with its conserved first and last residue. Clone size is shown for a subset of rows, as once, few, many or a class of expanded clone.

clone_size: NA; cdr3_length: 12; v_call: TRBV6-5; cdr3_aa: CASSTTGDGYTF
clone_size: NA; cdr3_length: 14; v_call: TRBV29-1; cdr3_aa: CSVAPGGGGWTQYF
clone_size: NA; cdr3_length: 15; v_call: TRBV19; cdr3_aa: CASIHTGVEGSEAFF
clone_size: NA; cdr3_length: 12; v_call: TRBV20-1; cdr3_aa: CSASGQGREAFF
clone_size: NA; cdr3_length: 15; v_call: TRBV18; cdr3_aa: CASSPASGGYNEQFF
clone_size: once; cdr3_length: 13; v_call: TRBV10-3; cdr3_aa: CAATSGTTDTQYF
clone_size: NA; cdr3_length: 15; v_call: TRBV7-2; cdr3_aa: CASSLETGMDSPLHF
clone_size: NA; cdr3_length: 13; v_call: TRBV11-1; cdr3_aa: CASSAQGNTEAFF
clone_size: NA; cdr3_length: 16; v_call: TRBV9; cdr3_aa: CASSVGGGATYNEQFF
clone_size: NA; cdr3_length: 18; v_call: TRBV5-5; cdr3_aa: CASSLAAITGGNGYGYTF
clone_size: few; cdr3_length: 13; v_call: TRBV18; cdr3_aa: CASSATGNTEAFF
clone_size: few; cdr3_length: 13; v_call: TRBV10-3; cdr3_aa: CAIMSQPKETQYF